This T cell receptor (beta chain) was recorded in a study of T cells after yellow fever vaccination. Study information: Libraries from low-cell-number fractions were prepared with the SMART-Seq v4 Ultra Low Input RNA kit.

Germline V gene data show CDR1 as DFQATT and CDR2 as SNEGSKA (reference sequence). V lost 6 bases, J lost 4 bases, and 14 bases stayed unmatched. This CDR3 spans 16 amino acids. Via MiXCR, TCRdb re-called the 5' RACE reads, giving one row per CDR3 protein. The sample has 620,000 or so distinct CDR3 sequences; 12% are singletons. This clonotype has a handful of counts. The clonotype originates from a man between 25 and 39 years old who received the YFV17D yellow fever vaccine. Sample: PBMCs, taken on the day of the yellow fever booster vaccination. V is TRBV20-1 and J is TRBJ2-3; 9 bases align to TRBD2. The CDR3 loop is CSAPRWASGTADTQYF. The CDR3 DNA sequence: TGCAGTGCCCCCCGATGGGCTAGCGGGACCGCAGATACGCAGTATTTT.